This T cell receptor beta chain appears in the sequencing data of a study of T cells after yellow fever vaccination. Study details: Libraries from low-cell-number fractions were prepared with the SMART-Seq v4 Ultra Low Input RNA kit.

TCRdb used MiXCR to reprocess the 5' RACE reads, holding one entry per CDR3 protein. The data show 500,000 to 650,000 distinct CDR3 sequences, 17% seen once. The germline V gene encodes CDR1 MNHEY and CDR2 SVGAGI. This CDR3 region has 14 residues. V was clipped by 3 bases and J by 10 bases, with 15 bases between them. This sequence joins TRBV6-5 and TRBJ1-4; possible D gene TRBD1, 6 bases. The source was PBMCs, collected less than 6 days after the first yellow fever vaccination. The receptor was derived from a man aged 18 to 29 who received the YFV17D yellow fever vaccine. The CDR3 DNA reads as TGTGCCAGCAGTTATCGGGACACCAAAGGAAAACTGTTTTTT. Protein: CASSYRDTKGKLFF.